These 29 T cell receptor beta chains originate from one sample sequenced in a study of shared clonotypes between healthy human individuals. Sequencing was performed with immunoSEQ multiplex PCR; in TCRdb, only in-frame clones are kept and a portion is missing. The sample consists of more than 900,000 clones, about four fifths of them appearing once. The sample was memory CD4+ T cells from PBMCs. Documented subset: CD45RA-negative fraction. The source is a man between 18 and 35 years old in good health. Some clones in this sample may be carry-over from other donors' samples.

This clone was picked up a small number of times. The chain carries TRBV19 and TRBJ1-5; no clear D gene. V lost 3 bases and J lost 1, with 4 bases in between. The CDR3 is made up of 13 amino acids. CDR1 and CDR2 (germline): LNHDA, SQIVND (reference sequence). The CDR3 DNA sequence: TGTGCCAGTAGTATGGACAGCAATCAGCCCCAGCATTTT. Translating it yields CASSMDSNQPQHF.

With respect to this clone: Other DNA sequences in the same sample also yield this CDR3. The chain carries TRBV7-2 and TRBJ2-1; 7 bases are a match to TRBD1. The J segment lost 10 bases and the V segment lost 5 bases, leaving 5 bases of the junction unmatched. The CDR3 runs to 12 residues. CDR1 and CDR2 from the germline V gene are SGHTA and FQGNSA. Written as DNA, the CDR3 is TGTGCCAGCAGCAGACAGGGTAACGAGCAGTTCTTC. Amino acids: CASSRQGNEQFF.

The rearrangement uses TRBV9 and TRBJ2-1; D is undetermined. There are 17 residues in the CDR3. Germline CDR1 SGDLS, CDR2 YYNGEE. With 0 bases removed from V and 9 bases from J, the gap between germline ends came to 22 bases. The CDR3 sequence: CASSVAPLEERSIEQFF. Here the CDR3 DNA reads TGTGCCAGCAGCGTAGCCCCTCTAGAGGAGAGGTCCATTGAGCAGTTCTTC.

The chain joins TRBV7-8 to TRBJ1-5, with D uncertain. V was clipped by 1 base and J by 4 bases, with 8 bases between them. CDR3 length: 14 amino acids. Germline loops: CDR1 SGHVS, CDR2 FQNEAQ. CDR3 protein: CASSLGTKNQPQHF. CDR3 sequence (DNA): TGTGCCAGCAGCTTAGGGACGAAAAATCAGCCCCAGCATTTT.

The chain is built from TRBV10-3 and TRBJ2-1, with a weak D call TRBD1 (7 bases). Germline V gene lookup returns CDR1 ENHRY and CDR2 SYGVKD. The CDR3 totals 15 residues. V gave up 2 bases and J gave up 4 bases, with 12 bases separating them. The CDR3 bases are TGTGCCATCAGTGAGCTACAGGGGACTTACAATGAGCAGTTCTTC. Protein product: CAISELQGTYNEQFF.

J is TRBJ2-7 and V is TRBV7-7; D might be TRBD1 (6 bases). Trimming took off 5 bases at V and 0 bases at J, with 11 bases between the two ends. CDR3 length: 14 amino acids. CDR1 is SSHAT and CDR2 is FNYEAQ in the germline V gene (reference sequence). CDR3 region: CASSPTDSSYEQYF. The CDR3 DNA sequence: TGTGCCAGCAGCCCGACGGACAGCTCCTACGAGCAGTACTTC.

CDR3 amino acids: CASSPGTSTDTQYF. The CDR3 DNA reads as TGTGCCAGCAGCCCCGGGACTAGCACAGATACGCAGTATTTT. J is TRBJ2-3 and V is TRBV5-4; D perhaps matches TRBD2 (6 bases). The length of the CDR3 is 14 residues. The V end lost 4 bases, the J end lost 0 bases, and 9 bases lay between the germline ends. Germline loops: CDR1 SGHNT, CDR2 YYREEE (reference sequence).

The chain joins TRBV5-1 to TRBJ1-1; D is ambiguous. The CDR3 sequence is 16 residues long. Per the germline V gene, CDR1 is SGHRS and CDR2 is YFSETQ. The V end lost 0 bases, the J end lost 1 base, and 13 bases lay between the germline ends. CDR3 in DNA: TGCGCCAGCAGCTTGGCTCAGAACCCCCAGAACACTGAAGCTTTCTTT. It codes for CASSLAQNPQNTEAFF.

This chain uses TRBV5-1 with TRBJ2-7; D is unresolved. The CDR3 is made up of 13 amino acids. CDR1 is SGHRS, CDR2 YFSETQ, per germline. Trimming shortened V by 0 bases and J by 7 bases, and 11 bases separated the two germline ends. The CDR3 spells CASSLGTVREQYF. CDR3 coding DNA: TGCGCCAGCAGCTTGGGAACAGTGCGGGAGCAGTACTTC.

The chain has TRBV7-7 and TRBJ2-3; D is undetermined. This CDR3 spans 14 amino acids. The germline gives CDR1 SSHAT, CDR2 FNYEAQ (reference sequence). V lost 3 bases and J lost 3, with 10 bases in between. CDR3: CASSFGPTTDTQYF. CDR3 nucleotides: TGTGCCAGCAGCTTCGGACCGACTACAGATACGCAGTATTTT.

J is TRBJ1-2 and V is TRBV7-9; D gene uncertain. Germline V gene sequence: CDR1 SEHNR, CDR2 FQNEAQ (reference sequence). Trimming stripped 6 bases from V and 8 bases from J, with 22 bases between. This CDR3 has 15 residues. The CDR3 region is CASRPRSFFPGGYTF. DNA of the CDR3: TGTGCCAGCAGGCCCCGATCCTTCTTCCCTGGAGGCTACACCTTC.

The CDR3 nucleotides are TGTGCCAGCAGTTTCGGGAGCTCGAGTACGCAGTATTTT. This codes for CASSFGSSSTQYF. The chain recombines TRBV28 with TRBJ2-3; D might be TRBD2 (6 bases). This CDR3 is 13 amino acids long. V was trimmed by 3 bases and J by 8 bases, leaving 12 bases between them. Per the germline V gene, CDR1 is MDHEN and CDR2 is SYDVKM. Full variable domain (remainder filled in from reference TRBV28 and TRBJ2-3): DVKVTQSSRYLVKRTGEKVFLECVQDMDHENMFWYRQDPGLGLRLIYFSYDVKMKEKGDIPEGYSVSREKKERFSLILESASTNQTSMYLCASSFGSSSTQYFGPGTRLTVL.

V usage is TRBV30 and J usage is TRBJ2-5, with D possibly being TRBD1 or TRBD2 (5 bases each). CDR3 length: 15 residues. The V end was cut by 0 bases, the J end by 1 base, with 12 bases between. Germline V lookup: CDR1 GTSNPN, CDR2 SVGIG (reference sequence). The CDR3 protein is CAWSVYGALQETQYF. CDR3 bases: TGTGCCTGGAGTGTATACGGGGCCCTCCAAGAGACCCAGTACTTC.

At least ten counts were recorded for this clone. The chain recombines TRBV19 with TRBJ1-2; D is undetermined. V was cut by 7 bases and J by 3 bases, with 9 bases left in between. The CDR3 covers 12 residues. CDR1 and CDR2 (germline): LNHDA, SQIVND (reference sequence). The CDR3 sequence: CASNSLHYGYTF. The CDR3 DNA reads as TGTGCCAGTAATTCCCTACACTATGGCTACACCTTC.

With regard to this clone: A much larger clone differs by one base, so this may be a read error. At the DNA level, this CDR3 is encoded by other sequences in the same sample as well. This rearrangement joins TRBV6-5 to TRBJ1-5, with TRBD1 matching over 7 bases. With V trimmed by 6 bases and J by 2 bases, 1 base remained unmatched. Germline CDR1 reads MNHEY; CDR2 reads SVGAGI. This CDR3 region has 13 residues. The CDR3 nucleotides read TGTGCCAGCAGCGGGACAGGCAATCAGCCCCAGCATTTT. Its protein product is CASSGTGNQPQHF.

This sequence joins TRBV6-1 and TRBJ1-5; no reliable D call. The CDR3 is 15 amino acids. In germline, CDR1 is MNHNS, CDR2 SASEGT. The ends were cut back, 1 base at V and 6 bases at J, with 13 bases in the middle. This chain's CDR3 is CASSEGPPRGQPQHF. CDR3 bases: TGTGCCAGCAGTGAAGGGCCTCCTCGAGGTCAGCCCCAGCATTTT.

The V and J genes are TRBV18 and TRBJ1-1, with 7 bases fitting TRBD1. The CDR3 has 20 residues. The germline V gene encodes CDR1 KGHSH and CDR2 LQKENI. Trimming cost V 0 bases and J 0 bases; bases outside gene matches: 16. The CDR3 region has the DNA TGTGCCAGCTCACCACCGTCTTATCACCGGGACAGAAGCATGAACACTGAAGCTTTCTTT. Protein sequence: CASSPPSYHRDRSMNTEAFF. Together with reference TRBV18 and TRBJ1-1, the CDR3 gives the full variable domain: NAGVMQNPRHLVRRRGQEARLRCSPMKGHSHVYWYRQLPEEGLKFMVYLQKENIIDESGMPKERFSAEFPKEGPSILRIQQVVRGDSAAYFCASSPPSYHRDRSMNTEAFFGQGTRLTVV.

This clone was detected only a few times. The rearrangement uses TRBV15 and TRBJ1-2; D uncertain. The V end lost 0 bases, the J end lost 7 bases, and 9 bases lay between the germline ends. Germline CDR1 is LNHNV and CDR2 is YYDKDF (reference sequence). The length of the CDR3 is 13 residues. CDR3 sequence: CATSRDRSGGYTF. The CDR3 DNA follows: TGTGCCACCAGCAGAGATAGGAGCGGTGGCTACACCTTC. Full variable domain (rest looked up from reference TRBV15 and TRBJ1-2): DAMVIQNPRYQVTQFGKPVTLSCSQTLNHNVMYWYQQKSSQAPKLLFHYYDKDFNNEADTPDNFQSRRPNTSFCFLDIRSPGLGDTAMYLCATSRDRSGGYTFGSGTRLTVV.

This chain connects TRBV7-2 to TRBJ2-4; possible D gene TRBD2, 5 bases. There are 14 residues in the CDR3. The V and J ends lost 2 bases and 8 bases respectively, with 13 bases between them. CDR1 is SGHTA and CDR2 is FQGNSA in the germline V gene. The CDR3 coding sequence is TGTGCCAGCAGCTTAACCGGGATTTCGGACATTCAGTACTTC. Its translation is CASSLTGISDIQYF.

This clone was found a few times. This chain links TRBV30 with TRBJ1-3; no firm D call. The V and J ends lost 3 bases and 0 bases respectively, with 12 bases between them. CDR1 is GTSNPN, CDR2 SVGIG, per germline (reference sequence). The CDR3 covers 15 residues. The CDR3 coding sequence is TGTGCCTGGAGGACGTCGTTTTCCTCTGGAAACACCATATATTTT. This gives the protein CAWRTSFSSGNTIYF.

This clone was detected a few times. This sequence joins TRBV7-3 and TRBJ1-4; 12 bases map to TRBD1. The CDR3 runs to 15 residues. The V gene's germline CDR1 is SGHTA and CDR2 FQGTGA. V was pared by 5 bases and J by 7 bases, with 5 bases of the junction left unmatched. CDR3 DNA: TGTGCCAGCAGCGCTGGGACAGGGGGCGGTGAAAAACTGTTTTTT. It yields the protein CASSAGTGGGEKLFF.

This clone has just a few counts. This specimen includes other DNA sequences encoding the same CDR3. The rearrangement joins TRBV27 to TRBJ2-6; unclear D gene. Germline V gene data show CDR1 as MNHEY and CDR2 as SMNVEV (reference sequence). The CDR3 extends over 13 amino acids. The V end was cut by 5 bases, the J end by 1 base, with 3 bases between. CDR3 nucleotide sequence: TGTGCCAGCAGTACTTCTGGGGCCAACGTCCTGACTTTC. Its protein product is CASSTSGANVLTF.

This chain uses TRBV20-1 with TRBJ2-1; D is uncertain. Trimming shortened V by 3 bases and J by 6 bases, and 6 bases separated the two germline ends. The CDR3 runs to 11 residues. Germline CDR1 and CDR2: DFQATT and SNEGSKA (reference sequence). The CDR3: CSASLVNEQFF. The CDR3 DNA follows: TGCAGTGCTAGCTTAGTCAATGAGCAGTTCTTC.

The chain has TRBV2 and TRBJ2-1; 8 positions agree with TRBD1. The ends lost 5 bases at V and 7 bases at J; junction bases unmatched: 7. CDR1 is SNHLY and CDR2 is FYNNEI in the germline V gene. CDR3 length equals 14 residues. The CDR3 protein is CASSSQTGVNEQFF. In nucleotides, the CDR3 is TGTGCCAGCAGTTCCCAGACAGGGGTGAATGAGCAGTTCTTC.

This clone appeared a few times. The J gene is TRBJ2-7, the V gene TRBV7-9; 8 bases match TRBD2. J gave up 6 bases and V 5 bases, and 21 bases lay outside the gene matches. The CDR3 covers 18 residues. Germline assignment: CDR1 SEHNR and CDR2 FQNEAQ (reference sequence). CDR3 nucleotides: TGTGCCAGCAGCCACCCCAGGGAGCGGGAGACCCGAGCGCGCGAGCAGTACTTC. Translating gives CASSHPRERETRAREQYF.

V is TRBV25-1 and J is TRBJ2-3; no firm D call. The CDR3 consists of 14 residues. Germline V CDR1 and CDR2: MGHDK, SYGVNS. V gave up 1 base and J gave up 2 bases, with 7 bases separating them. CDR3 in DNA: TGTGCCAGCAGTGAATCGTGGACCACAGATACGCAGTATTTT. Its protein is CASSESWTTDTQYF.

The chain recombines TRBV2 with TRBJ1-3; D is ambiguous. V was pared by 4 bases and J by 4 bases, with 5 bases between. This CDR3 is 12 amino acids long. The germline gives CDR1 SNHLY, CDR2 FYNNEI. The CDR3 loop is CASSVTGNTIYF. DNA for the CDR3: TGTGCCAGCAGTGTCACGGGAAACACCATATATTTT.

The chain has TRBV6-1 and TRBJ1-2; D might be TRBD1 (5 bases). Trimming took off 7 bases at V and 8 bases at J, with 20 bases between the two ends. This CDR3 is 14 amino acids long. Germline V lookup: CDR1 MNHNS, CDR2 SASEGT. The CDR3 sequence is CASMTEPARGGYTF. Here the CDR3 DNA reads TGTGCCAGCATGACAGAGCCCGCTCGAGGGGGCTACACCTTC.

This chain links TRBV19 with TRBJ1-4, with D tentatively TRBD1 (5 bases). The CDR3 has 15 residues. Germline V gives CDR1 LNHDA, CDR2 SQIVND (reference sequence). Trimming left V 5 bases short and J 6 bases short, with 16 bases between. This chain's CDR3 is CASSRTGTWDEKLFF. In DNA form, the CDR3 reads TGTGCCAGTAGTCGTACCGGGACCTGGGATGAAAAACTGTTTTTT. The full variable domain, its missing parts supplied by reference TRBV19 and TRBJ1-4, is DGGITQSPKYLFRKEGQNVTLSCEQNLNHDAMYWYRQDPGQGLRLIYYSQIVNDFQKGDIAEGYSVSREKKESFPLTVTSAQKNPTAFYLCASSRTGTWDEKLFFGSGTQLSVL.